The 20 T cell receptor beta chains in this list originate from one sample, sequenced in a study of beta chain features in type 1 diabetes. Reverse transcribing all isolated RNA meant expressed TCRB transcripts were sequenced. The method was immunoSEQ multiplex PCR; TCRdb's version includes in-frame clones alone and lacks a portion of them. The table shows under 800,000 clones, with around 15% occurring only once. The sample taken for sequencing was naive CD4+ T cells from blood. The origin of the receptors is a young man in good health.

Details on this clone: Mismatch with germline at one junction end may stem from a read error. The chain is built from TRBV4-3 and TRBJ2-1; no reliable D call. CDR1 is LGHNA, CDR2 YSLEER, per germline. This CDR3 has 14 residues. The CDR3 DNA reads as TGCGCCAGCAGCCAAGGCGCCCCTAGGAATGGGCAGTTCTTC. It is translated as CASSQGAPRNGQFF.

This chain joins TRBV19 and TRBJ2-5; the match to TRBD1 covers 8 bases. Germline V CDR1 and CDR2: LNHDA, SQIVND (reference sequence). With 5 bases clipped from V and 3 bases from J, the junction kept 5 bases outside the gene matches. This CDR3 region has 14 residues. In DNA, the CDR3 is TGTGCCAGTAGTTGGACAGGGTCCGAAGAGACCCAGTACTTC. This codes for CASSWTGSEETQYF.

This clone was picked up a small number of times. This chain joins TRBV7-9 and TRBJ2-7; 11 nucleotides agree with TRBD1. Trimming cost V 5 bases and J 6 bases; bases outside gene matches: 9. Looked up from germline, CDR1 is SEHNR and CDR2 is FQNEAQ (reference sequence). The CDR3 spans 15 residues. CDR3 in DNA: TGTGCCAGCAGCCCACAAGGACAGGGGGCATCCGAGCAGTACTTC. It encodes CASSPQGQGASEQYF.

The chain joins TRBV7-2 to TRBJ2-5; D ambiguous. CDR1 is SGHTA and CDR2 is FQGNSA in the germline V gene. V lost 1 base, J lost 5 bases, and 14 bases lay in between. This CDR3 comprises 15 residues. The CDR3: CASSLVSTPRETQYF. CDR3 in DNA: TGTGCCAGCAGCTTAGTGTCAACCCCCCGGGAGACCCAGTACTTC. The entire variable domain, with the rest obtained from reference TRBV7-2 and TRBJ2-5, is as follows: GAGVSQSPSNKVTEKGKDVELRCDPISGHTALYWYRQSLGQGLEFLIYFQGNSAPDKSGLPSDRFSAERTGGSVSTLTIQRTQQEDSAVYLCASSLVSTPRETQYFGPGTRLLVL.

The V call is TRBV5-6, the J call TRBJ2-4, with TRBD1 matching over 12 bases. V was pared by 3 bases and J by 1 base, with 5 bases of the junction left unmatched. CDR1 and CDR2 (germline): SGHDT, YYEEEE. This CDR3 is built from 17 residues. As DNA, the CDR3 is TGTGCCAGCAGCTCGGGACAGGGGGCCTTGGCCAAAAACATTCAGTACTTC. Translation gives CASSSGQGALAKNIQYF.

The CDR3 DNA reads as TGTGCCAGCAGCGGAAGACAGGGGGAAAATCAGCCCCAGCATTTT. This sequence encodes CASSGRQGENQPQHF. The chain joins TRBV7-2 to TRBJ1-5; TRBD1 agrees at 9 bases. CDR3 length: 15 amino acids. Losses at the gene ends were 5 bases for V and 4 bases for J; bases not matched to a gene: 6. Germline loops: CDR1 SGHTA, CDR2 FQGNSA.

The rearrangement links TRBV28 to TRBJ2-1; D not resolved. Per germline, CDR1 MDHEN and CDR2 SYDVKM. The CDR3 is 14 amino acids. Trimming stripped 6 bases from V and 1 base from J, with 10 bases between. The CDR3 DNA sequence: TGTGCCAGCAGGCCGGGTAGGTCCTACAATGAGCAGTTCTTC. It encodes CASRPGRSYNEQFF.

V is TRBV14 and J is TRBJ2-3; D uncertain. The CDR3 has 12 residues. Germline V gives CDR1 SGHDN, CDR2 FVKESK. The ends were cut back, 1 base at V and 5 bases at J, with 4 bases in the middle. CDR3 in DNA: TGTGCCAGCAGCCAAGGCGGAGATACGCAGTATTTT. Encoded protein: CASSQGGDTQYF.

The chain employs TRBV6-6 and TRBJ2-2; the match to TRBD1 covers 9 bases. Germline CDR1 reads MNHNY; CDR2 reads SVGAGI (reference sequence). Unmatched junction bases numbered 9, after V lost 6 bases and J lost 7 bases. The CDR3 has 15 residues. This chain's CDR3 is CASREPGQGNGELFF. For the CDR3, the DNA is TGTGCCAGCAGGGAACCGGGACAGGGCAACGGGGAGCTGTTTTTT.

The CDR3 here is CASSQIGAQGYTF. The CDR3 DNA reads TGTGCCAGCAGTCAAATCGGGGCTCAGGGCTACACCTTC. The chain carries TRBV6-5 and TRBJ1-2; D possibly corresponds to TRBD1 (5 bases). The CDR3 has 13 amino acids. The V and J ends lost 5 bases and 8 bases respectively, with 15 bases between them. Germline CDR1 MNHEY, CDR2 SVGAGI.

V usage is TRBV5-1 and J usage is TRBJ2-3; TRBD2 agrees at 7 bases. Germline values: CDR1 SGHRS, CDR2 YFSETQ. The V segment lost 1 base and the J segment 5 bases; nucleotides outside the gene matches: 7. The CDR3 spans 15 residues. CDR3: CASSLRLAREDTQYF. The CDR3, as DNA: TGCGCCAGCAGCTTGAGACTAGCCCGGGAAGATACGCAGTATTTT.

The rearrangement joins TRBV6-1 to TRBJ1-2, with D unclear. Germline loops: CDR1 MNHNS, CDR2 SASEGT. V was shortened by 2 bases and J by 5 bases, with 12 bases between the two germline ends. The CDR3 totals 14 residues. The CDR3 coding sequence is TGTGCCAGCAGTGAAAATCCGGTGGGGTATGGCTACACCTTC. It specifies CASSENPVGYGYTF.

The CDR3 is CARAGGTDTQYF. The CDR3 DNA is TGTGCACGAGCGGGGGGCACAGATACGCAGTATTTT. The genes are TRBV30 and TRBJ2-3; 8 nucleotides match TRBD2. The CDR3 consists of 12 residues. Germline V lookup: CDR1 GTSNPN, CDR2 SVGIG (reference sequence).

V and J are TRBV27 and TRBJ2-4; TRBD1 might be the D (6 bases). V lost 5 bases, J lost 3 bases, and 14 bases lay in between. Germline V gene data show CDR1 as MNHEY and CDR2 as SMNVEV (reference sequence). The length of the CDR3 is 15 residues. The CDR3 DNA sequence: TGTGCCAGCAGTCCACACAGGGTTCTCAAAAACATTCAGTACTTC. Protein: CASSPHRVLKNIQYF.

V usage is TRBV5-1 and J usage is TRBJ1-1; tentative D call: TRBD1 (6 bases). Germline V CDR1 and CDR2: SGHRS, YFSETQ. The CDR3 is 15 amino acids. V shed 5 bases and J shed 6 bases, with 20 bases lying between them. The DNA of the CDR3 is TGCGCCAGCAGAAGGACAGCTTATGAACAAGCTGAAGCTTTCTTT. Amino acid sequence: CASRRTAYEQAEAFF.

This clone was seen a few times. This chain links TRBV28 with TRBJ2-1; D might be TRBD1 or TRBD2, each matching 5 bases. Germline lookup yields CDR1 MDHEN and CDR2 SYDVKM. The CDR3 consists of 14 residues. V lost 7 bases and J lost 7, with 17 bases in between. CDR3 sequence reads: CASTTPRGRNEQFF. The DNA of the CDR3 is TGTGCCAGCACCACCCCAAGGGGACGGAATGAGCAGTTCTTC.

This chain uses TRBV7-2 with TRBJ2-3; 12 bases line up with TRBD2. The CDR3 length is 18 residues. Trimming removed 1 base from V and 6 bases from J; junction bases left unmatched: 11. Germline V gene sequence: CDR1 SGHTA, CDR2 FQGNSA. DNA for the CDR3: TGTGCCAGCAGCTTAGAACCCGCTAGCGGGGGGGCAAGGGATACGCAGTATTTT. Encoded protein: CASSLEPASGGARDTQYF.

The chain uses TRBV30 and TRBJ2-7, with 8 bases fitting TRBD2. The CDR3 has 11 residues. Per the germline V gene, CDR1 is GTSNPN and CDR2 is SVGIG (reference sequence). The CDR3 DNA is TGTGCTTACGGGGGGGCCTACGAGCAGTACTTC. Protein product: CAYGGAYEQYF.

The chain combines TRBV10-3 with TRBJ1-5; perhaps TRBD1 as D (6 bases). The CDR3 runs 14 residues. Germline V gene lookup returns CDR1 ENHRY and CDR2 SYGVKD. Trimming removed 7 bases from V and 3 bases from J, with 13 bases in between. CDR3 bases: TGTGCCATCACCCCCGACAGGTTCAATCAGCCCCAGCATTTT. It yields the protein CAITPDRFNQPQHF.

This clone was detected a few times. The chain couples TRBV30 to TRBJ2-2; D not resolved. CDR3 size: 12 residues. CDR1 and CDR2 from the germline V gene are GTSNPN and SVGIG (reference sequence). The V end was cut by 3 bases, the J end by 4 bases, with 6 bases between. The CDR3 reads CAWSAATGELFF. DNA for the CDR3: TGTGCCTGGAGCGCAGCCACCGGGGAGCTGTTTTTT.